The rows below give T cell receptor beta chains drawn from one sample of a study of human T cells and chemical hapten exposure. Via MiXCR, TCRdb re-called the RACE reads, giving one row per CDR3 protein. Found here are about 82,000 distinct CDR3 sequences, approximately 12% of them singletons; the top ten hold 4.5% to 6%. The specimen comprised whole blood, sampled in connection with sensitization to the hapten diphenylcyclopropenone (DPC). The source is a woman aged 45 to 65 with alopecia areata. Some clones in this sample may be carry-over from other donors' samples. Both conserved end residues are part of each CDR3. Fields, in order: CDR3 protein, clone size, J gene, V gene, D gene, CDR3 length. The D gene is left open where the match is weak. Size values are once, few and many counts, or a class for expanded clones, and some rows have none.

CASSQVRRPGANVLTF	many	TRBJ2-6	TRBV3-1	.	16
CASWGGEKLFF	few	TRBJ1-4	TRBV10-2	.	11
CASRGWAKNIQYF	.	TRBJ2-4	TRBV5-6	.	13
CSGLQGFNTEAFF	once	TRBJ1-1	TRBV29-1	TRBD1	13
CASSLVGSGISGELFF	many	TRBJ2-2	TRBV11-2	.	16
CASSSPGTSKCPFF	few	TRBJ2-1	TRBV6-2/TRBV6-3	TRBD2	14
CASSSQGEKTQYF	many	TRBJ2-5	TRBV5-4	.	13
CASSFGGLPNEKLFF	few	TRBJ1-4	TRBV27	.	15
CSARTGGTEAFF	.	TRBJ1-1	TRBV20-1	TRBD1	12
CASSWGGLIYEQYF	many	TRBJ2-7	TRBV25-1	TRBD2	14
CASSLVPVSSYNEQFF	many	TRBJ2-1	TRBV5-5	.	16
CASSLDRGQETQYF	few	TRBJ2-5	TRBV11-2	.	14
CASSFRAGTGENEQFF	few	TRBJ2-1	TRBV5-4	TRBD1	16
CASSQGTASTEAFF	many	TRBJ1-1	TRBV4-1	.	14
CASSEGRGVEQYF	few	TRBJ2-7	TRBV28	.	13
CASSLVGYGRNTEAFF	many	TRBJ1-1	TRBV5-6	.	16
CASSLIGQGSTEAFF	.	TRBJ1-1	TRBV7-9	TRBD1	15
CSARDMKPIGEKLFF	.	TRBJ1-4	TRBV20-1	.	15
CSAMSGRSSYEQYF	.	TRBJ2-7	TRBV20-1	TRBD2	14
CASSPGLAGVSDTQYF	few	TRBJ2-3	TRBV11-2	TRBD2	16
CASSPWDTAGETQYF	.	TRBJ2-5	TRBV12-3/TRBV12-4	.	15
CAWSVQGLADTQYF	few	TRBJ2-3	TRBV30	TRBD2	14
CASSLAYSGQFTDTQYF	many	TRBJ2-3	TRBV11-2	.	17
CASSLRLAGHTDTQYF	.	TRBJ2-3	TRBV7-2	TRBD2	16
CSVRETRAEAFF	many	TRBJ1-1	TRBV29-1	.	12
CASSLERYEQYF	many	TRBJ2-7	TRBV5-4	.	12
CASSFGPTGIETQYF	.	TRBJ2-5	TRBV6-2/TRBV6-3	TRBD1	15
CASSLTGDGDQPQHF	few	TRBJ1-5	TRBV7-9	TRBD1	15
CASSPPSSGKETQYF	few	TRBJ2-5	TRBV12-3/TRBV12-4	TRBD2	15
CSVEFQGQEGTGELFF	few	TRBJ2-2	TRBV29-1	.	16
CSVGQVGSYEQYF	many	TRBJ2-7	TRBV29-1	.	13
CSVTVGTYEQYF	.	TRBJ2-7	TRBV29-1	.	12
CSAIPQTDTQYF	.	TRBJ2-3	TRBV20-1	.	12
CASSEGYREPQHF	many	TRBJ1-5	TRBV2	.	13
CASSLRTEKLFF	many	TRBJ1-4	TRBV7-8	.	12
CASGGNSPLHF	few	TRBJ1-6	TRBV2	.	11
CATNEIAPGANVLTF	.	TRBJ2-6	TRBV12-3/TRBV12-4	.	15
CASSTPDRAVGNEQFF	.	TRBJ2-1	TRBV3-1	TRBD1	16
CASSLSYNSPLHF	many	TRBJ1-6	TRBV7-3	.	13
CASSSGPERVPEAFF	.	TRBJ1-1	TRBV5-1	.	15
CASSPDRAVQPQHF	many	TRBJ1-5	TRBV18	TRBD1	14